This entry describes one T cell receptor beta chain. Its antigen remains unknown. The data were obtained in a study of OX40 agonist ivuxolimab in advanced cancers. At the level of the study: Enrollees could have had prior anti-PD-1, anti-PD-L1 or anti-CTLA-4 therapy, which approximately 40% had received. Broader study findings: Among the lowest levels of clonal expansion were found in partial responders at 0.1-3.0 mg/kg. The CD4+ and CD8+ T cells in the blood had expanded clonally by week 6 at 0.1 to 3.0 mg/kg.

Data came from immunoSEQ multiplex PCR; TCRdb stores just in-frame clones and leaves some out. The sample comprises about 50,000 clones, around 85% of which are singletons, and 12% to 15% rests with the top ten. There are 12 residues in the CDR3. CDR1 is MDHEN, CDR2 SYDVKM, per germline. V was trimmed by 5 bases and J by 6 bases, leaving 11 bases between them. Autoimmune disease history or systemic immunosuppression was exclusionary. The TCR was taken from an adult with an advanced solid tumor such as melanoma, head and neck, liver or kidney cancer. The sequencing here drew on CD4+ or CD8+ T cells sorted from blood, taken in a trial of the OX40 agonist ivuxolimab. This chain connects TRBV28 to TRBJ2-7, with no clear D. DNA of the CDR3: TGTGCCAGCAGTGGGAATGGTGCCGAGCAGTACTTC. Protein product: CASSGNGAEQYF.